These 26 T cell receptor beta chains came from one sample sequenced in a study of T cell repertoires in cytomegalovirus infection. Each CDR3 protein gets one entry after TCRdb re-called the reads with MiXCR. The table lists approximately 170,000 distinct CDR3 sequences, more than 15% of them singletons. Material: CD8+ T cells from PBMCs. The receptors were gathered from a human donor in good health (CMV status not recorded). Some clones in this sample may be carry-over from other donors' samples.

Here the CDR3 reads CASIPKLAGWTQPQHF. In nucleotides, the CDR3 is TGTGCCAGCATCCCGAAGCTGGCAGGTTGGACTCAGCCCCAGCATTTT. This chain uses TRBV12-3 or TRBV12-4 with TRBJ1-5, with D unresolved. This CDR3 comprises 16 residues. Trimming took 7 bases from V and 6 from J, leaving 22 bases between them.

The gene calls are TRBV11-1 and TRBJ2-7; a weak D match, TRBD1 (6 bases). This CDR3 region has 14 residues. V lost 5 bases and J lost 4, with 15 bases in between. Germline V CDR1 and CDR2: SGHAT, FQDESV (reference sequence). This chain's CDR3 is CASSELTGSYEQYF. In DNA form, the CDR3 reads TGTGCCAGCAGCGAACTAACAGGGTCGTACGAGCAGTACTTC.

The chain has TRBV27 and TRBJ2-1; TRBD1 matches 9 bases. Germline assignment: CDR1 MNHEY and CDR2 SMNVEV (reference sequence). The V segment lost 3 bases and the J segment 6 bases; nucleotides outside the gene matches: 6. This CDR3 is 15 amino acids long. As DNA, the CDR3 is TGTGCCAGCAGTTTCGACGGGACAGGGTTCAATGAGCAGTTCTTC. This encodes CASSFDGTGFNEQFF.

This clonotype came up many times. This chain links TRBV6-4 with TRBJ1-1, with 7 bases that match TRBD1. Germline values: CDR1 MRHNA, CDR2 SNTAGT. V was pared by 5 bases and J by 1 base, with 4 bases of the junction left unmatched. The CDR3 covers 14 residues. The CDR3 bases are TGTGCCAGCAGTTCCGGGACAGCGAACACTGAAGCTTTCTTT. Translated: CASSSGTANTEAFF.

This clonotype was found a few times. The V call is TRBV7-2, the J call TRBJ2-7; maybe TRBD1 (6 bases). Per the germline V gene, CDR1 is SGHTA and CDR2 is FQGNSA. V was clipped by 1 base and J by 4 bases, with 20 bases between them. There are 17 residues in the CDR3. CDR3 sequence (DNA): TGTGCCAGCAGCTTAGACTTGCCACAGGGAACACTTTACGAGCAGTACTTC. Protein: CASSLDLPQGTLYEQYF.

This clonotype was detected only a few times. The J gene is TRBJ2-7, the V gene TRBV7-8; D remains unclear. Germline loops: CDR1 SGHVS, CDR2 FQNEAQ. V was cut by 0 bases and J by 2 bases, with 11 bases left in between. The CDR3 consists of 15 residues. The CDR3 bases are TGTGCCAGCAGCTTAGCCTCCGCCGGACCCTACGAGCAGTACTTC. The encoded protein is CASSLASAGPYEQYF.

The chain couples TRBV20-1 to TRBJ1-2; 7 bases align to TRBD1. V shed 3 bases, J shed 4 bases, and the junction held 11 bases outside the gene matches. The CDR3 spans 15 residues. CDR1 is DFQATT and CDR2 is SNEGSKA in the germline V gene (reference sequence). The CDR3 sequence: CSARVTGESLYGYTF. CDR3 nucleotides: TGCAGTGCTAGGGTTACAGGGGAGTCCCTCTATGGCTACACCTTC.

The chain is built from TRBV6-2 or TRBV6-3 and TRBJ2-3; no clear D gene. Germline CDR1 reads MNHEY; CDR2 reads SVGEGT. V shed 7 bases and J shed 0 bases, with 5 bases lying between them. The CDR3 covers 12 residues. The CDR3 sequence: CASNPSTDTQYF. The CDR3 DNA is TGTGCCAGCAATCCGAGCACAGATACGCAGTATTTT.

The chain uses TRBV28 and TRBJ1-3; TRBD1 matches 7 bases. Germline V gene data show CDR1 as MDHEN and CDR2 as SYDVKM. This CDR3 is built from 16 residues. With V trimmed by 4 bases and J by 0 bases, 6 bases remained unmatched. CDR3 in amino acids: CASSSGTDISGNTIYF. DNA for the CDR3: TGTGCCAGCAGTTCCGGGACAGATATCTCTGGAAACACCATATATTTT.

V and J are TRBV7-2 and TRBJ2-1; TRBD2 might be the D (6 bases). Trimming left V 5 bases short and J 3 bases short, with 17 bases between. CDR3 length: 16 amino acids. The germline V gene has CDR1 SGHTA and CDR2 FQGNSA. The CDR3 DNA reads TGTGCCAGCAGCATTCACGGCGGGGCAAGCTACAATGAGCAGTTCTTC. Its protein product is CASSIHGGASYNEQFF.

This clonotype was observed a handful of times. The CDR3 reads CASTPRRGADNQPQHF. The CDR3 coding sequence is TGTGCCAGCACTCCTAGAAGGGGCGCCGACAATCAGCCCCAGCATTTT. The rearrangement uses TRBV28 and TRBJ1-5; TRBD1 is a possible D gene (5 bases). Trimming stripped 7 bases from V and 3 bases from J, with 19 bases between. Germline V gene lookup returns CDR1 MDHEN and CDR2 SYDVKM. The CDR3 is 16 residues long. Using reference TRBV28 and TRBJ1-5 for the parts outside the CDR3, the full variable domain is DVKVTQSSRYLVKRTGEKVFLECVQDMDHENMFWYRQDPGLGLRLIYFSYDVKMKEKGDIPEGYSVSREKKERFSLILESASTNQTSMYLCASTPRRGADNQPQHFGDGTRLSIL.

This chain connects TRBV6-2 or TRBV6-3 to TRBJ2-7, with no clear D. The CDR3 has 13 amino acids. The germline gives CDR1 MNHEY, CDR2 SVGEGT. The germline V and J ends were trimmed by 2 bases and 2 bases, with 7 bases remaining between them. CDR3 region: CASSYGPAYEQYF. The CDR3 DNA is TGTGCCAGCAGTTACGGTCCAGCCTACGAGCAGTACTTC.

The chain couples TRBV4-1 to TRBJ1-1, with D hard to call. The length of the CDR3 is 11 residues. The V end lost 2 bases, the J end lost 2 bases, and 0 bases lay between the germline ends. CDR1 and CDR2 from the germline V gene are MGHRA and YSYEKL. CDR3 coding DNA: TGCGCCAGCAGCCAAAACACTGAAGCTTTCTTT. This translates into CASSQNTEAFF.

The genes are TRBV27 and TRBJ1-3, with TRBD1 identical over 7 bases. V shed 6 bases and J 2 bases; nucleotides not matched to a gene: 7. Per germline, CDR1 MNHEY and CDR2 SMNVEV (reference sequence). The CDR3 is 15 residues long. As DNA, the CDR3 is TGTGCCAGCAGCCCGATCGGGACAGCTGGAAACACCATATATTTT. It translates to CASSPIGTAGNTIYF.

Points on this clonotype: Sequence at one end of the junction differs from germline and may be a read error. The chain links TRBV7-8 to TRBJ2-7; possible D gene TRBD2, 6 bases. Germline values: CDR1 SGHVS, CDR2 FQNEAQ. The CDR3 is made up of 14 amino acids. CDR3 in amino acids: CGSSLTSGSWEQYF. The CDR3 nucleotides are TGTGGCAGCAGCTTAACAAGCGGGTCTTGGGAGCAGTACTTC.

The chain carries TRBV29-1 and TRBJ1-1, with 11 bases that match TRBD1. V shed 7 bases and J 5 bases; nucleotides not matched to a gene: 6. The germline gives CDR1 SQVTM, CDR2 ANQGSEA. This CDR3 is 13 amino acids long. CDR3 residues: CSARTGGETEAFF. In DNA form, the CDR3 reads TGCAGCGCCCGGACAGGGGGCGAAACTGAAGCTTTCTTT. The entire variable domain, with the rest obtained from reference TRBV29-1 and TRBJ1-1, is as follows: SAVISQKPSRDICQRGTSLTIQCQVDSQVTMMFWYRQQPGQSLTLIATANQGSEATYESGFVIDKFPISRPNLTFSTLTVSNMSPEDSSIYLCSARTGGETEAFFGQGTRLTVV.

This clonotype was counted only a few times. The V and J genes are TRBV7-6 and TRBJ2-7, with D maybe TRBD2 (5 bases). Germline CDR1 reads SGHVS; CDR2 reads FNYEAQ. CDR3 length: 14 residues. The V gene lost 4 bases and the J gene lost 3 bases, with 13 bases spanning the gap. The CDR3 is CASSSTPGIYEQYF. The CDR3 DNA follows: TGTGCCAGCAGCTCCACCCCGGGGATCTACGAGCAGTACTTC. The full variable domain, rest sourced from reference TRBV7-6 and TRBJ2-7, is GAGVSQSPRYKVTKRGQDVALRCDPISGHVSLYWYRQALGQGPEFLTYFNYEAQQDKSGLPNDRFSAERPEGSISTLTIQRTEQRDSAMYRCASSSTPGIYEQYFGPGTRLTVT.

This clonotype was seen only a few times. This chain links TRBV7-9 with TRBJ2-4, with D perhaps being TRBD1 or TRBD2 (6 bases each). The germline V gene encodes CDR1 SEHNR and CDR2 FQNEAQ (reference sequence). The CDR3 spans 16 residues. V lost 5 bases and J 3 bases, leaving 17 bases between the germline ends. The CDR3: CASSVEGGLVKNIQYF. The CDR3, as DNA: TGTGCCAGCAGCGTGGAGGGGGGCCTGGTCAAAAACATTCAGTACTTC.

This chain joins TRBV6-6 and TRBJ2-7, with 14 bases that match TRBD2. CDR3 length equals 13 residues. Germline-derived CDR1 and CDR2 are MNHNY and SVGAGI (reference sequence). The DNA of the CDR3 is TGTACCACGGGGACTAGCGGGAGCTACGAGCAGTACTTC. This gives the protein CTTGTSGSYEQYF.

This clonotype appeared a few times. The CDR3 reads CASSLYGTSDYNEQFF. The CDR3 DNA is TGTGCCAGCAGCTTGTATGGGACTAGCGACTACAATGAGCAGTTCTTC. The gene calls are TRBV5-5 and TRBJ2-1; 10 bases align to TRBD2. The germline V gene encodes CDR1 SGHKS and CDR2 YYEKEE (reference sequence). This CDR3 comprises 16 residues. With 1 base clipped from V and 3 bases from J, the junction kept 4 bases outside the gene matches.

The chain combines TRBV12-3 or TRBV12-4 with TRBJ2-1, with D perhaps TRBD1 (6 bases). The CDR3 sequence is 15 residues long. Trimming removed 3 bases from V and 5 bases from J, with 14 bases in between. The CDR3 region is CASSFPAGTNNEQFF. In DNA, the CDR3 is TGTGCCAGCAGTTTCCCCGCCGGGACAAACAATGAGCAGTTCTTC.

The sample holds a few counts of this clonotype. The V gene is TRBV6-6, the J gene TRBJ1-2; D gene uncertain. There are 15 residues in the CDR3. Per the germline V gene, CDR1 is MNHNY and CDR2 is SVGAGI (reference sequence). Deletions cut 0 bases from V and 1 base from J, with 9 bases between. Written as DNA, the CDR3 is TGTGCCAGCAGTTACTCGAGTGAGATTAACTATGGCTACACCTTC. Its protein product is CASSYSSEINYGYTF.

The sample holds many counts of this clonotype. The chain links TRBV28 to TRBJ1-6; TRBD1 might be the D (6 bases). The V end was cut by 5 bases, the J end by 5 bases, with 13 bases between. This CDR3 is built from 15 residues. Germline values: CDR1 MDHEN, CDR2 SYDVKM. The CDR3 loop reads CASSAGGQDNSPLHF. CDR3 nucleotide sequence: TGTGCCAGCAGTGCTGGGGGACAAGATAATTCACCCCTCCACTTT.

V gene TRBV6-4 combines with J gene TRBJ1-1; TRBD1 matches 12 bases. Per germline, CDR1 MRHNA and CDR2 SNTAGT. The CDR3 sequence is 16 residues long. V lost 10 bases, J lost 5 bases, and 14 bases stayed unmatched. CDR3 loop: CATQTRDRGHRTEAFF. CDR3 DNA sequence: TGTGCCACCCAAACCCGGGACAGGGGGCATCGGACTGAAGCTTTCTTT.

The sample holds a few counts of this clonotype. The CDR3 bases are TGCGCCAGCAGCCCTTACCCGGACCGGAACACTGAAGCTTTCTTT. As protein: CASSPYPDRNTEAFF. This rearrangement joins TRBV5-1 to TRBJ1-1, with D unclear. The V end was cut by 4 bases, the J end by 1 base, with 14 bases between. Germline V lookup: CDR1 SGHRS, CDR2 YFSETQ. This CDR3 comprises 15 residues. Looking up the rest from reference TRBV5-1 and TRBJ1-1 gives the full variable domain: KAGVTQTPRYLIKTRGQQVTLSCSPISGHRSVSWYQQTPGQGLQFLFEYFSETQRNKGNFPGRFSGRQFSNSRSEMNVSTLELGDSALYLCASSPYPDRNTEAFFGQGTRLTVV.

The chain uses TRBV6-2 or TRBV6-3 and TRBJ2-7, with 9 bases aligning to TRBD2. V was clipped by 0 bases and J by 2 bases; unmatched bases: 5. This CDR3 has 16 amino acids. In germline, CDR1 is MNHEY, CDR2 SVGEGT. The CDR3 nucleotides read TGTGCCAGCAGTTACTCTTATCAGCGGGGGGCCTACGAGCAGTACTTC. The encoded protein is CASSYSYQRGAYEQYF.